These 32 T cell receptor beta chains originate from one sample sequenced in a study of T cells in narcolepsy. Here immunoSEQ multiplex PCR was the method, and the copy in TCRdb shows in-frame clones only, minus some. The profile shows 25,000 to 40,000 clones, roughly 90% of them singletons. Sequencing used CD45RA- memory CD4+ T cells from PBMCs. The source is a human donor with narcolepsy.

This clone was seen a handful of times. The J gene is TRBJ2-2, the V gene TRBV11-3; D not certain. Germline V CDR1 and CDR2: SGHNT, YENEEA. The V and J ends lost 5 bases and 4 bases respectively, with 8 bases between them. The CDR3 spans 13 residues. In DNA, the CDR3 is TGTGCCAGCAGCCACTCGACCACCGGGGAGCTGTTTTTT. Translating gives CASSHSTTGELFF. Using reference TRBV11-3 and TRBJ2-2 for the parts outside the CDR3, the full variable domain is EAGVVQSPRYKIIEKKQPVAFWCNPISGHNTLYWYLQNLGQGPELLIRYENEEAVDDSQLPKDRFSAERLKGVDSTLKIQPAELGDSAVYLCASSHSTTGELFFGEGSRLTVL.

CDR3 sequence reads: CASSQDDGAVTEAFF. CDR3 coding DNA: TGCGCCAGCAGCCAAGATGATGGTGCGGTCACTGAAGCTTTCTTT. This chain joins TRBV4-1 and TRBJ1-1; no firm D call. CDR1 and CDR2 from the germline V gene are MGHRA and YSYEKL. The CDR3 contains 15 residues. The V and J ends lost 0 bases and 4 bases respectively, with 12 bases between them.

This clone was detected a few times. CDR3 sequence: CASSEERTGNTIYF. The CDR3, as DNA: TGTGCCAGCAGTGAGGAACGGACTGGAAACACCATATATTTT. V and J are TRBV25-1 and TRBJ1-3; no reliable D call. Trimming stripped 3 bases from V and 2 bases from J, with 8 bases between. This CDR3 is 14 amino acids long. Germline V lookup: CDR1 MGHDK, CDR2 SYGVNS.

The J gene is TRBJ2-3, the V gene TRBV5-1, with 16 nucleotides matching TRBD2. CDR1 SGHRS and CDR2 YFSETQ come from the germline V gene. V lost 4 bases and J lost 0; bases outside the gene matches: 2. This CDR3 region has 17 residues. The CDR3 loop is CASSLGLAGGSTDTQYF. CDR3 DNA sequence: TGCGCCAGCAGCCTGGGACTAGCGGGGGGGAGCACAGATACGCAGTATTTT. The variable domain in full, completed from reference TRBV5-1 and TRBJ2-3, reads KAGVTQTPRYLIKTRGQQVTLSCSPISGHRSVSWYQQTPGQGLQFLFEYFSETQRNKGNFPGRFSGRQFSNSRSEMNVSTLELGDSALYLCASSLGLAGGSTDTQYFGPGTRLTVL.

The genes are TRBV19 and TRBJ2-7, with D perhaps TRBD2 (6 bases). Per germline, CDR1 LNHDA and CDR2 SQIVND (reference sequence). V lost 3 bases and J 6 bases, leaving 18 bases between the germline ends. CDR3 length equals 15 residues. The CDR3 spells CASSISGLGALEQYF. CDR3 in DNA: TGTGCCAGTAGTATCTCGGGACTCGGAGCCCTCGAGCAGTACTTC.

The rearrangement links TRBV6-1 to TRBJ2-2; 8 bases map to TRBD1. The CDR3 sequence is 13 residues long. The V gene's germline CDR1 is MNHNS and CDR2 SASEGT. V was clipped by 9 bases and J by 1 base; unmatched bases: 1. CDR3 region: CASDRGNTGELFF. DNA for the CDR3: TGTGCCAGTGACAGGGGGAACACCGGGGAGCTGTTTTTT.

The chain has TRBV7-9 and TRBJ1-2; TRBD1 is a possible D gene (5 bases). Germline CDR1 is SEHNR and CDR2 is FQNEAQ (reference sequence). This CDR3 has 12 amino acids. The V gene lost 5 bases and the J gene lost 5 bases, with 9 bases spanning the gap. CDR3 loop: CASSPPGYGYTF. The CDR3 region has the DNA TGTGCCAGCAGCCCCCCAGGGTATGGCTACACCTTC.

The CDR3 bases are TGCGCCAGCAGCTCAATCGGGACAGCCACTAACTATGGCTACACCTTC. Translation gives CASSSIGTATNYGYTF. This chain connects TRBV4-1 to TRBJ1-2, with 7 bases fitting TRBD1. This CDR3 has 16 amino acids. V lost 5 bases and J lost 0; bases outside the gene matches: 9. Germline CDR1 is MGHRA and CDR2 is YSYEKL.

V usage is TRBV6-6 and J usage is TRBJ1-2; no clear D gene. Germline CDR1 and CDR2: MNHNY and SVGAGI (reference sequence). Deletions cut 0 bases from V and 6 bases from J, with 14 bases between. CDR3 length: 15 residues. CDR3 sequence reads: CASSYSRQASDGYTF. The DNA for the CDR3 is TGTGCCAGCAGTTACTCGAGGCAGGCCTCTGATGGCTACACCTTC.

This clone was picked up one time. This chain links TRBV9 with TRBJ2-1, with D tentatively TRBD2 (6 bases). Trimming took off 4 bases at V and 5 bases at J, with 22 bases between the two ends. Germline V gene data show CDR1 as SGDLS and CDR2 as YYNGEE. The CDR3 extends over 17 amino acids. The chain's CDR3 is CASSSGLQPVVNNEQFF. In nucleotides, the CDR3 is TGTGCCAGCAGCTCGGGACTCCAACCCGTCGTTAACAATGAGCAGTTCTTC.

There are a few counts of this clone. This chain joins TRBV5-1 and TRBJ2-2; D gene uncertain. V dropped 7 bases and J dropped 0 bases, with 1 base sitting between them. This CDR3 has 11 amino acids. From germline, CDR1 is SGHRS and CDR2 YFSETQ. The CDR3 loop is CASANTGELFF. CDR3 coding DNA: TGCGCCAGCGCGAACACCGGGGAGCTGTTTTTT. The full variable domain, in which reference TRBV5-1 and TRBJ2-2 provide the parts outside the CDR3, is KAGVTQTPRYLIKTRGQQVTLSCSPISGHRSVSWYQQTPGQGLQFLFEYFSETQRNKGNFPGRFSGRQFSNSRSEMNVSTLELGDSALYLCASANTGELFFGEGSRLTVL.

The chain recombines TRBV9 with TRBJ1-1; D is undetermined. CDR1 and CDR2 from the germline V gene are SGDLS and YYNGEE. This CDR3 is built from 13 residues. The V gene lost 0 bases and the J gene lost 7 bases, with 10 bases spanning the gap. The CDR3 coding sequence is TGTGCCAGCAGCGTAGTTGATTCGAGTGAAGCTTTCTTT. As protein: CASSVVDSSEAFF.

V gene TRBV6-1 combines with J gene TRBJ1-5; D unclear. CDR1 MNHNS and CDR2 SASEGT come from the germline V gene. CDR3 size: 14 residues. V lost 3 bases and J lost 6, with 12 bases in between. Here the CDR3 reads CASSESPAIQPQHF. CDR3 DNA: TGTGCCAGCAGTGAGAGTCCGGCAATTCAGCCCCAGCATTTT.

The sample holds one count of this clone. This rearrangement joins TRBV19 to TRBJ2-3, with a tentative D call TRBD1 (6 bases). This CDR3 contains 14 residues. V shed 10 bases and J shed 4 bases, with 18 bases lying between them. Germline V gene lookup returns CDR1 LNHDA and CDR2 SQIVND (reference sequence). The CDR3 bases are TGTGCCACGGGCACAGGGAAATATTCAGATACGCAGTATTTT. The encoded protein is CATGTGKYSDTQYF. The full variable domain, completed using reference TRBV19 and TRBJ2-3, is DGGITQSPKYLFRKEGQNVTLSCEQNLNHDAMYWYRQDPGQGLRLIYYSQIVNDFQKGDIAEGYSVSREKKESFPLTVTSAQKNPTAFYLCATGTGKYSDTQYFGPGTRLTVL.

The genes are TRBV7-2 and TRBJ2-7, with 11 bases that match TRBD2. V shed 7 bases, J shed 3 bases, and the junction held 5 bases outside the gene matches. Germline CDR1 is SGHTA and CDR2 is FQGNSA. The CDR3 is 14 residues long. This chain's CDR3 is CASKPGLAVYEQYF. The DNA of the CDR3 is TGTGCCAGCAAACCGGGACTAGCGGTCTACGAGCAGTACTTC.

The chain uses TRBV9 and TRBJ2-1, with 7 bases aligning to TRBD1. CDR1 is SGDLS and CDR2 is YYNGEE in the germline V gene. CDR3 length: 15 amino acids. V shed 0 bases, J shed 3 bases, and the junction held 3 bases outside the gene matches. CDR3 sequence reads: CASSVGTGFYNEQFF. As DNA, the CDR3 is TGTGCCAGCAGCGTAGGGACAGGTTTCTACAATGAGCAGTTCTTC. The whole variable domain, filled in from reference TRBV9 and TRBJ2-1, reads DSGVTQTPKHLITATGQRVTLRCSPRSGDLSVYWYQQSLDQGLQFLIQYYNGEERAKGNILERFSAQQFPDLHSELNLSSLELGDSALYFCASSVGTGFYNEQFFGPGTRLTVL.

The chain is built from TRBV7-2 and TRBJ2-5; 10 positions agree with TRBD1. CDR1 is SGHTA and CDR2 is FQGNSA in the germline V gene. Losses at the gene ends were 2 bases for V and 4 bases for J; bases not matched to a gene: 4. The CDR3 is made up of 15 amino acids. The CDR3 DNA is TGTGCCAGCAGCTTACCCGGGACAGGGGCAGAGACCCAGTACTTC. As protein: CASSLPGTGAETQYF.

The rearrangement links TRBV2 to TRBJ2-5; perhaps TRBD1 as D (5 bases). This CDR3 is 15 amino acids long. Trimming took 6 bases from V and 2 from J, leaving 16 bases between them. Germline CDR1 reads SNHLY; CDR2 reads FYNNEI. The CDR3 region is CASRFDRSSQETQYF. CDR3 sequence (DNA): TGTGCCAGCAGGTTCGACAGATCCAGTCAAGAGACCCAGTACTTC.

This chain links TRBV2 with TRBJ1-6, with D unresolved. V was clipped by 6 bases and J by 6 bases, with 6 bases between them. The CDR3 contains 12 residues. Germline V gene data show CDR1 as SNHLY and CDR2 as FYNNEI. CDR3 in amino acids: CASRDVNSPLHF. CDR3 nucleotides: TGTGCCAGCAGGGACGTTAATTCACCCCTCCACTTT.

This clone was seen only a few times. CDR3 DNA sequence: TGTGCCAGCAGCCTACTAGCGGGGGATAGCACAGATACGCAGTATTTT. Amino acids: CASSLLAGDSTDTQYF. The gene calls are TRBV7-7 and TRBJ2-3; 11 bases line up with TRBD2. The CDR3 consists of 16 residues. Trimming took 5 bases from V and 0 from J; bases not matched to a gene: 4. CDR1 is SSHAT and CDR2 is FNYEAQ in the germline V gene (reference sequence).

This clone was counted a single time. V and J are TRBV6-5 and TRBJ1-1; no clear D gene. CDR1 and CDR2 (germline): MNHEY, SVGAGI. The CDR3 runs 11 residues. With 5 bases removed from V and 9 bases from J, the gap between germline ends came to 10 bases. Written as DNA, the CDR3 is TGTGCCAGCAGTGTCTTGATTAAAGCTTTCTTT. This translates into CASSVLIKAFF.

The chain couples TRBV5-1 to TRBJ2-5; TRBD2 matches 10 bases. Germline-derived CDR1 and CDR2 are SGHRS and YFSETQ. Trimming at V came to 4 bases and at J to 1 base, leaving 7 bases not matched to a gene. The CDR3 consists of 16 residues. The CDR3 reads CASSTGLAEPQETQYF. CDR3 nucleotide sequence: TGCGCCAGCAGCACTGGACTAGCGGAGCCCCAAGAGACCCAGTACTTC.

The V call is TRBV15, the J call TRBJ2-3; 7 bases align to TRBD2. Per the germline V gene, CDR1 is LNHNV and CDR2 is YYDKDF (reference sequence). The CDR3 totals 14 residues. V dropped 1 base and J dropped 4; count of bases not matched to a gene: 2. CDR3 protein: CATSRGRGSDTQYF. CDR3 bases: TGTGCCACCAGCAGAGGGCGGGGGTCAGATACGCAGTATTTT. The full variable domain, its missing parts supplied by reference TRBV15 and TRBJ2-3, is DAMVIQNPRYQVTQFGKPVTLSCSQTLNHNVMYWYQQKSSQAPKLLFHYYDKDFNNEADTPDNFQSRRPNTSFCFLDIRSPGLGDTAMYLCATSRGRGSDTQYFGPGTRLTVL.

The genes are TRBV9 and TRBJ1-4; 8 bases are a match to TRBD1. Germline V gene data show CDR1 as SGDLS and CDR2 as YYNGEE. This CDR3 is 15 amino acids long. With 4 bases clipped from V and 8 bases from J, the junction kept 10 bases outside the gene matches. CDR3 sequence reads: CASSLRQGSLEKLFF. CDR3 DNA sequence: TGTGCCAGCAGCTTGAGACAGGGGTCTTTGGAAAAACTGTTTTTT.

The genes are TRBV28 and TRBJ1-2; the D gene is possibly TRBD1 (6 bases). Trimming cost V 7 bases and J 9 bases, with 21 bases left between them. In germline, CDR1 is MDHEN, CDR2 SYDVKM. CDR3 length equals 14 residues. The CDR3 loop reads CASITTGGEGSYTF. The CDR3 coding sequence is TGTGCCAGCATCACCACCGGGGGCGAAGGAAGCTACACCTTC.

The CDR3 nucleotides are TGCAGCGTTGATAGAGGAACAGGGATCGAGCAGTACTTC. It yields the protein CSVDRGTGIEQYF. The chain couples TRBV29-1 to TRBJ2-7; D possibly corresponds to TRBD1 (6 bases). V was cut by 3 bases and J by 6 bases, with 15 bases left in between. The CDR3 has 13 residues. Germline values: CDR1 SQVTM, CDR2 ANQGSEA.

The gene calls are TRBV30 and TRBJ1-6; D perhaps matches TRBD1 (6 bases). The CDR3 is 15 amino acids. Trimming took 0 bases from V and 10 from J, leaving 16 bases between them. Germline V gene sequence: CDR1 GTSNPN, CDR2 SVGIG (reference sequence). CDR3 in DNA: TGTGCCTGGAGTGTAAGCTACAGGGATGGCTCACCCCTCCACTTT. It is translated as CAWSVSYRDGSPLHF.

The chain links TRBV9 to TRBJ2-7, with a tentative D call TRBD2 (6 bases). The V gene lost 2 bases and the J gene lost 8 bases, with 17 bases spanning the gap. The CDR3 runs to 14 residues. From germline, CDR1 is SGDLS and CDR2 YYNGEE. The CDR3 bases are TGTGCCAGCAGCGTGGCCGGGACGCGGGAAAAGCAGTACTTC. This translates into CASSVAGTREKQYF.

In DNA form, the CDR3 reads TGTGCCGCCTCTTTGTACCCGGCCGCGATGGTCACCGGGGAGCTGTTTTTT. This codes for CAASLYPAAMVTGELFF. The chain links TRBV19 to TRBJ2-2; unclear D gene. The CDR3 runs to 17 residues. Germline V CDR1 and CDR2: LNHDA, SQIVND (reference sequence). The V gene lost 11 bases and the J gene lost 4 bases, with 26 bases spanning the gap.

This chain uses TRBV28 with TRBJ1-5; D is perhaps TRBD1 (6 bases). The germline V gene encodes CDR1 MDHEN and CDR2 SYDVKM. Deletions cut 7 bases from V and 7 bases from J, with 14 bases between. The CDR3 is made up of 13 amino acids. The CDR3 region has the DNA TGTGCCAGCAAAAAACAGGGAGAACAGCCCCAGCATTTT. Encoded protein: CASKKQGEQPQHF.

This rearrangement joins TRBV4-1 to TRBJ2-1; TRBD1 is a possible D gene (6 bases). Trimming pared 0 bases from V and 0 bases from J, leaving 24 bases between. CDR1 is MGHRA, CDR2 YSYEKL, per germline. There are 21 residues in the CDR3. In nucleotides, the CDR3 is TGCGCCAGCAGCCAAGAGCCGGGACAAGGGCTTGTGACGGTCTCCTACAATGAGCAGTTCTTC. Its translation: CASSQEPGQGLVTVSYNEQFF.

This chain joins TRBV7-2 and TRBJ1-1, with 9 bases identical to TRBD1. The junction had 9 bases not matched to a gene; V was cut back by 2 bases and J by 5 bases. The V gene's germline CDR1 is SGHTA and CDR2 FQGNSA. This CDR3 has 16 residues. The CDR3 sequence is CASSLQGQGVSTEAFF. Here the CDR3 DNA reads TGTGCCAGCAGCTTACAGGGACAGGGAGTTTCGACTGAAGCTTTCTTT.